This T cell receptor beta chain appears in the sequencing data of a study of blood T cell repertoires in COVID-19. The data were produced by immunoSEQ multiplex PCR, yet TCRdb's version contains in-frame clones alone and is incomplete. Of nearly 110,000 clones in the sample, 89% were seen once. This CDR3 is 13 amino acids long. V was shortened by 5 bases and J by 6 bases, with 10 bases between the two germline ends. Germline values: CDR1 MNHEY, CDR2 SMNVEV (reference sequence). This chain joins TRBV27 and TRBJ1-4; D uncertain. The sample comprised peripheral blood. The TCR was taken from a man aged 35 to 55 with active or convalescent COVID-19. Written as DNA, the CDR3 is TGTGCCAGCAGTCCCGGACTGGATGAAAAACTGTTTTTT. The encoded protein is CASSPGLDEKLFF. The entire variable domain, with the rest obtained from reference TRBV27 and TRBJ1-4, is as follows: EAQVTQNPRYLITVTGKKLTVTCSQNMNHEYMSWYRQDPGLGLRQIYYSMNVEVTDKGDVPEGYKVSRKEKRNFPLILESPSPNQTSLYFCASSPGLDEKLFFGSGTQLSVL.